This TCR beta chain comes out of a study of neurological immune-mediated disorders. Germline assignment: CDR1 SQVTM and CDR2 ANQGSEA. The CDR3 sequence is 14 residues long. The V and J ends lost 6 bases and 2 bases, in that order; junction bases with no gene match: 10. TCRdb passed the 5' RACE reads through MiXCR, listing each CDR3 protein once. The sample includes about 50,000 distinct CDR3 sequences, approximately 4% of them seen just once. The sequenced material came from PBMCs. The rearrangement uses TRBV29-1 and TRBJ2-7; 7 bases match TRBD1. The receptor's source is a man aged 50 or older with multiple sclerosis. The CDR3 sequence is CSVLTGRNTYEQYF. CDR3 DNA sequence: TGCAGCGTACTGACAGGGCGTAACACCTACGAGCAGTACTTC.